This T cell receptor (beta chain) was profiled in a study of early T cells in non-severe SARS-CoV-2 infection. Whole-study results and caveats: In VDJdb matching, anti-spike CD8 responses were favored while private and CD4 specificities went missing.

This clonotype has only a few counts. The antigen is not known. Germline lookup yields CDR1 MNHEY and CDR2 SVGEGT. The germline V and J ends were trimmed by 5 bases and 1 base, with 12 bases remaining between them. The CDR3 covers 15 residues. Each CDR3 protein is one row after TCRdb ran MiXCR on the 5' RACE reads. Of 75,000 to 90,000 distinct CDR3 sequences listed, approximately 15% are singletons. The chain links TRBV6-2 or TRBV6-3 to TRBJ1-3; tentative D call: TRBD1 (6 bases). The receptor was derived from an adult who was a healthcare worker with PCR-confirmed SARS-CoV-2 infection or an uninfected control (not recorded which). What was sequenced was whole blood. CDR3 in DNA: TGTGCCAGCAGTGCCGGGACATCTTCTGGAAACACCATATATTTT. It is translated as CASSAGTSSGNTIYF.